The 13 T cell receptor beta chains in this list originate from one sample, sequenced in a study of a mutant IDH1 vaccine in newly diagnosed glioma. Time point described: week 35, safety follow-up. The study gave 300 ug of mutant IDH1 20-mer peptide per vaccine dose, with topical imiquimod. Assay used: immunoSEQ multiplex PCR; TCRdb lists only in-frame clones, some missing. The table shows about 50,000 clones, with around four fifths occurring only once. Their antigens are not known. The sequencing here drew on PBMCs, taken from a glioma patient whose treatment included an IDH1 peptide vaccine. These receptors all stem from a woman aged 18-30 years with glioma.

The genes are TRBV5-1 and TRBJ2-1; D possibly corresponds to TRBD2 (5 bases). This CDR3 has 12 residues. V was clipped by 4 bases and J by 10 bases, with 12 bases between them. In germline, CDR1 is SGHRS, CDR2 YFSETQ. The CDR3 loop reads CASSRRAWEQFF. CDR3 DNA: TGCGCCAGCAGCAGGCGGGCTTGGGAGCAGTTCTTC.

This rearrangement joins TRBV7-6 to TRBJ1-1; unclear D gene. Germline assignment: CDR1 SGHVS and CDR2 FNYEAQ. This CDR3 has 17 residues. Trimming removed 5 bases at V and 2 bases at J, with 21 bases between. In DNA form, the CDR3 reads TGTGCCAGCAGCCGCCCCTCCCGGGATAGGCGAAACACTGAAGCTTTCTTT. This sequence encodes CASSRPSRDRRNTEAFF. Based on the CDR3 plus reference TRBV7-6 and TRBJ1-1, the full variable domain is GAGVSQSPRYKVTKRGQDVALRCDPISGHVSLYWYRQALGQGPEFLTYFNYEAQQDKSGLPNDRFSAERPEGSISTLTIQRTEQRDSAMYRCASSRPSRDRRNTEAFFGQGTRLTVV.

The chain combines TRBV27 with TRBJ2-1; 8 bases are shared with TRBD2. The CDR3 is made up of 16 amino acids. Germline V CDR1 and CDR2: MNHEY, SMNVEV (reference sequence). V lost 0 bases and J lost 8; bases outside the gene matches: 9. In DNA, the CDR3 is TGTGCCAGCAGTTTATCGAGGAGCGGGAGAAAGCATGAGCAGTTCTTC. Amino acids: CASSLSRSGRKHEQFF.

The rearrangement uses TRBV6-6 and TRBJ2-5; 11 bases fit TRBD1. The length of the CDR3 is 13 residues. Germline CDR1 MNHNY, CDR2 SVGAGI (reference sequence). The ends lost 6 bases at V and 5 bases at J; junction bases unmatched: 2. The CDR3 DNA sequence: TGTGCCAGCAGGGGACAGGGGGAGGAGACCCAGTACTTC. This codes for CASRGQGEETQYF.

The rearrangement links TRBV4-2 to TRBJ2-7; 7 bases map to TRBD2. Germline values: CDR1 LGHNA, CDR2 YNFKEQ. The V gene end was trimmed by 5 bases and the J gene end by 2 bases; junction bases not matched to a gene: 9. This CDR3 has 15 amino acids. The CDR3 DNA follows: TGTGCCAGCAGCACCAGGAGCGGGGAGGCCTACGAGCAGTACTTC. It translates to CASSTRSGEAYEQYF.

The chain is built from TRBV9 and TRBJ2-2; D might be TRBD2 (6 bases). Trimming took off 4 bases at V and 6 bases at J, with 19 bases between the two ends. CDR1 is SGDLS, CDR2 YYNGEE, per germline. This CDR3 region has 16 residues. CDR3: CASSLRDSEGSGELFF. CDR3 in DNA: TGTGCCAGCAGCCTTCGGGACTCGGAGGGATCCGGGGAGCTGTTTTTT.

This clone was seen only once. The chain links TRBV5-1 to TRBJ2-1, with 12 nucleotides matching TRBD2. Losses at the gene ends were 3 bases for V and 6 bases for J; bases not matched to a gene: 4. Per germline, CDR1 SGHRS and CDR2 YFSETQ. The length of the CDR3 is 15 residues. This CDR3 is CASSWGLAGPNEQFF. CDR3 DNA sequence: TGCGCCAGCAGCTGGGGACTAGCGGGCCCCAATGAGCAGTTCTTC.

This rearrangement joins TRBV9 to TRBJ2-2; 9 bases fit TRBD2. The V segment lost 0 bases and the J segment 4 bases; nucleotides outside the gene matches: 4. CDR3 length: 16 amino acids. CDR1 and CDR2 (germline): SGDLS, YYNGEE. The CDR3 DNA sequence: TGTGCCAGCAGCGTAGGAGTAGCGGGAGTCACCGGGGAGCTGTTTTTT. Translation gives CASSVGVAGVTGELFF. The variable domain in full, with the rest retrieved from reference TRBV9 and TRBJ2-2, is DSGVTQTPKHLITATGQRVTLRCSPRSGDLSVYWYQQSLDQGLQFLIQYYNGEERAKGNILERFSAQQFPDLHSELNLSSLELGDSALYFCASSVGVAGVTGELFFGEGSRLTVL.

The chain has TRBV4-2 and TRBJ1-3, with D perhaps TRBD1 (6 bases). The CDR3 covers 17 residues. Between the trimmed V and J ends, which lost 0 bases and 2 bases, there was a span of 14 bases. CDR1 and CDR2 (germline): LGHNA, YNFKEQ. The CDR3 DNA reads TGTGCCAGCAGCCAAGATTGGAGAGCAGGGGCTGGAAACACCATATATTTT. Translated: CASSQDWRAGAGNTIYF.

The J gene is TRBJ2-2, the V gene TRBV7-9; perhaps TRBD1 as D (8 bases). This CDR3 region has 16 residues. V was trimmed by 4 bases and J by 1 base, leaving 13 bases between them. Germline V lookup: CDR1 SEHNR, CDR2 FQNEAQ (reference sequence). The CDR3 spells CASSSQGGVNTGELFF. The CDR3 nucleotides are TGTGCCAGCAGCTCACAGGGGGGGGTGAACACCGGGGAGCTGTTTTTT.

The chain is built from TRBV5-6 and TRBJ1-1, with D possibly matching TRBD1 (6 bases). This CDR3 spans 12 amino acids. Between the trimmed V and J ends, which lost 4 bases and 14 bases, there was a span of 18 bases. Germline V gene lookup returns CDR1 SGHDT and CDR2 YYEEEE. The CDR3 reads CASSGGEGGFFF. Here the CDR3 DNA reads TGTGCCAGCAGCGGCGGGGAGGGGGGTTTCTTCTTT.

The chain employs TRBV4-2 and TRBJ2-7; a possible D gene is TRBD2 (5 bases). The CDR3 has 17 residues. V gave up 0 bases and J gave up 0 bases, with 15 bases separating them. Per the germline V gene, CDR1 is LGHNA and CDR2 is YNFKEQ. In nucleotides, the CDR3 is TGTGCCAGCAGCCAAGAGTCGTCTGCGGGTTTCTCCTACGAGCAGTACTTC. Translating gives CASSQESSAGFSYEQYF.

This clone was counted once. The J gene is TRBJ1-1, the V gene TRBV5-1; D gene uncertain. CDR1 is SGHRS, CDR2 YFSETQ, per germline. The germline V and J ends were trimmed by 0 bases and 2 bases, with 8 bases remaining between them. The CDR3 loop spans 14 amino acids. CDR3 sequence reads: CASSLALTNTEAFF. The CDR3 DNA follows: TGCGCCAGCAGCTTGGCCTTGACAAACACTGAAGCTTTCTTT.